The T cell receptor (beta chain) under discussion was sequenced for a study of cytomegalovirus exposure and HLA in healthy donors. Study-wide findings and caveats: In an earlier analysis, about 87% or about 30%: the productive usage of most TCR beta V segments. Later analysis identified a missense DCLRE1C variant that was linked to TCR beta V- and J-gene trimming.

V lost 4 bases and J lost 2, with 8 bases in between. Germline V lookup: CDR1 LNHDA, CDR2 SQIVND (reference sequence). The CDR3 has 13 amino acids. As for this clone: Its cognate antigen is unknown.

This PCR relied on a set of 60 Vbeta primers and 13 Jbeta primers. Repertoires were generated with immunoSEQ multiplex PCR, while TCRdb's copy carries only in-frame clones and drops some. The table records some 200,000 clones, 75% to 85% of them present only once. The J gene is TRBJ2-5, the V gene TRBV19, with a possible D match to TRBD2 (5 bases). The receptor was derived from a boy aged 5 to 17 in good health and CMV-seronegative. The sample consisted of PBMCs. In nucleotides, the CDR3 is TGTGCCAGTAGTACCCGGGGACAAGAGACCCAGTACTTC. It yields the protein CASSTRGQETQYF. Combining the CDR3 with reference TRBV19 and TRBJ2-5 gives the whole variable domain DGGITQSPKYLFRKEGQNVTLSCEQNLNHDAMYWYRQDPGQGLRLIYYSQIVNDFQKGDIAEGYSVSREKKESFPLTVTSAQKNPTAFYLCASSTRGQETQYFGPGTRLLVL.